This T cell receptor beta chain came from a study of cytomegalovirus exposure and HLA in healthy donors. It was with 60 Vbeta and 13 Jbeta primers that the PCR ran. TCRdb's table, derived via immunoSEQ multiplex PCR, lists solely in-frame clones and lacks some. The repertoire holds approximately 220,000 clones, with 65% to 90% as singletons. Germline CDR1 reads MDHEN; CDR2 reads SYDVKM. V shed 5 bases, J shed 3 bases, and the junction held 3 bases outside the gene matches. CDR3 size: 13 residues. The sequence derives from a girl under 18 in good health and CMV-seronegative. The J gene is TRBJ1-2, the V gene TRBV28, with 7 bases fitting TRBD1. Sequenced: PBMCs. In DNA, the CDR3 is TGTGCCAGCAGTACCGACAGGGACTATGGCTACACCTTC. Encoded protein: CASSTDRDYGYTF.